Shown below are 32 T cell receptor beta chains from a single sample sequenced in a study of PD-1 blockade in classical Hodgkin lymphoma. The repertoire was sequenced with immunoSEQ multiplex PCR; TCRdb's copy has only in-frame clones and lacks some. The table records 30,000 or so clones, approximately 92% of them present only once. Relapse was seen in all patients after autologous stem cell transplantation, and brentuximab vedotin exposure was variable. From thawed PBMCs, CD4+ T cells were purified using magnetic negative selection. This material consisted of CD4+ T cells from blood, taken at baseline. The source is a human donor with classical Hodgkin lymphoma.

This rearrangement joins TRBV25-1 to TRBJ2-3; possible D gene TRBD1, 6 bases. The germline V gene encodes CDR1 MGHDK and CDR2 SYGVNS. The CDR3 is 16 residues long. V lost 3 bases and J lost 2, with 15 bases in between. The CDR3 bases are TGTGCCAGCAGTGAGGGGACACCCAACCCCACAGATACGCAGTATTTT. Translating gives CASSEGTPNPTDTQYF.

The chain recombines TRBV10-3 with TRBJ1-3; no clear D. Trimming cost V 7 bases and J 0 bases, with 7 bases left between them. CDR1 and CDR2 from the germline V gene are ENHRY and SYGVKD. The CDR3 has 13 amino acids. DNA of the CDR3: TGTGCCATCATCTCGGGCTCTGGAAACACCATATATTTT. It codes for CAIISGSGNTIYF.

The chain couples TRBV4-1 to TRBJ2-1; no reliable D call. Germline V lookup: CDR1 MGHRA, CDR2 YSYEKL. This CDR3 region has 15 residues. Trimming removed 4 bases from V and 4 bases from J, with 14 bases in between. The CDR3 DNA sequence: TGCGCCAGCAGCCTACTCGGAGTAAGGTACAATGAGCAGTTCTTC. It yields the protein CASSLLGVRYNEQFF.

The V and J genes are TRBV30 and TRBJ1-3, with D tentatively TRBD1 (5 bases). The germline V gene encodes CDR1 GTSNPN and CDR2 SVGIG (reference sequence). The CDR3 runs 13 residues. The V and J ends lost 4 bases and 2 bases respectively, with 9 bases between them. This chain's CDR3 is CAWTWGTGNTIYF. Written as DNA, the CDR3 is TGTGCCTGGACATGGGGGACTGGAAACACCATATATTTT.

The chain recombines TRBV30 with TRBJ2-3, with D possibly being TRBD1 (6 bases). This CDR3 comprises 14 residues. Between the trimmed V and J ends, which lost 1 base and 6 bases, there was a span of 14 bases. Germline V lookup: CDR1 GTSNPN, CDR2 SVGIG (reference sequence). The CDR3 is CAWSALSRGDTQYF. In DNA form, the CDR3 reads TGTGCCTGGAGTGCCCTCTCCAGGGGTGATACGCAGTATTTT.

This CDR3 is CASRKRTASSYEQYF. CDR3 sequence (DNA): TGTGCCAGCAGAAAACGGACCGCTAGCTCCTACGAGCAGTACTTC. The chain is built from TRBV6-5 and TRBJ2-7, with D hard to call. This CDR3 region has 15 residues. Trimming shortened V by 6 bases and J by 0 bases, and 15 bases separated the two germline ends. Germline V gene sequence: CDR1 MNHEY, CDR2 SVGAGI.

This clone appeared once. CDR3 sequence reads: CAISLRLAEIGELFF. CDR3 DNA: TGTGCCATCAGCCTACGTCTAGCGGAAATCGGGGAGCTGTTTTTT. The rearrangement joins TRBV10-3 to TRBJ2-2; 7 bases agree with TRBD2. The CDR3 is 15 residues long. Trimming removed 6 bases from V and 7 bases from J; junction bases left unmatched: 11. In germline, CDR1 is ENHRY, CDR2 SYGVKD.

This rearrangement joins TRBV28 to TRBJ2-3; the match to TRBD1 covers 7 bases. This CDR3 is built from 17 residues. Germline V gene lookup returns CDR1 MDHEN and CDR2 SYDVKM. The trim removed 5 bases at V and 2 bases at J, leaving 13 bases unmatched. The DNA for the CDR3 is TGTGCCAGCAGTCCTCTAGGCTGGGGACAGCACACAGATACGCAGTATTTT. This encodes CASSPLGWGQHTDTQYF. The full variable domain, completed using reference TRBV28 and TRBJ2-3, is DVKVTQSSRYLVKRTGEKVFLECVQDMDHENMFWYRQDPGLGLRLIYFSYDVKMKEKGDIPEGYSVSREKKERFSLILESASTNQTSMYLCASSPLGWGQHTDTQYFGPGTRLTVL.

The rearrangement joins TRBV5-4 to TRBJ2-7, with 7 bases matching TRBD2. Trimming took 4 bases from V and 6 from J; bases not matched to a gene: 10. The CDR3 sequence is 14 residues long. Germline values: CDR1 SGHNT, CDR2 YYREEE (reference sequence). CDR3 sequence reads: CASSPRTSLGEQYF. The CDR3 DNA sequence: TGTGCCAGCAGCCCACGGACTAGTTTGGGCGAGCAGTACTTC.

This chain connects TRBV5-1 to TRBJ2-4; 8 nucleotides agree with TRBD2. The germline V gene has CDR1 SGHRS and CDR2 YFSETQ. Trimming took 1 base from V and 1 from J; bases not matched to a gene: 13. This CDR3 has 19 residues. The CDR3 nucleotides are TGCGCCAGCAGCTTGTCTAGCGGGTTGGGGGAATTGGCCAAAAACATTCAGTACTTC. It yields the protein CASSLSSGLGELAKNIQYF.

V and J are TRBV7-9 and TRBJ1-1, with 8 nucleotides matching TRBD1. Germline CDR1 is SEHNR and CDR2 is FQNEAQ (reference sequence). There are 15 residues in the CDR3. V trimming: 10 bases; J trimming: 2 bases; junction bases outside the gene matches: 12. The CDR3 loop reads CATTRMTGVNTEAFF. CDR3 in DNA: TGTGCCACCACCCGCATGACAGGGGTTAACACTGAAGCTTTCTTT.

This clone appeared once. The V call is TRBV28, the J call TRBJ2-1; 7 bases are shared with TRBD1. CDR1 is MDHEN and CDR2 is SYDVKM in the germline V gene. There are 15 residues in the CDR3. The junction had 6 bases not matched to a gene; V was cut back by 5 bases and J by 2 bases. CDR3 residues: CASSTRQGAYNEQFF. DNA for the CDR3: TGTGCCAGCAGTACCCGACAGGGAGCCTACAATGAGCAGTTCTTC. Drawing the rest from reference TRBV28 and TRBJ2-1, the complete variable domain is DVKVTQSSRYLVKRTGEKVFLECVQDMDHENMFWYRQDPGLGLRLIYFSYDVKMKEKGDIPEGYSVSREKKERFSLILESASTNQTSMYLCASSTRQGAYNEQFFGPGTRLTVL.

The CDR3, as DNA: TGTGCCATCAGTGAGTCGGTGGGGGAGCAGTACTTC. This translates into CAISESVGEQYF. The chain is built from TRBV10-3 and TRBJ2-7, with no clear D. Germline loops: CDR1 ENHRY, CDR2 SYGVKD. Deletions cut 0 bases from V and 7 bases from J, with 7 bases between. The CDR3 is made up of 12 amino acids.

The chain is built from TRBV5-1 and TRBJ2-7; 10 positions match TRBD1. Per germline, CDR1 SGHRS and CDR2 YFSETQ. V was clipped by 1 base and J by 5 bases; unmatched bases: 6. The CDR3 contains 15 residues. The DNA of the CDR3 is TGCGCCAGCAGCTTGTTGGGACAGGGGATCCACGAGCAGTACTTC. Translated: CASSLLGQGIHEQYF.

The chain has TRBV12-5 and TRBJ2-5, with D unclear. The ends were cut back, 1 base at V and 3 bases at J, with 12 bases in the middle. Germline loops: CDR1 LGHNT, CDR2 FRNRAP. The CDR3 consists of 15 residues. CDR3 DNA: TGTGCTAGTGGTTTGGGGGCGAGTCAAAAAGAGACCCAGTACTTC. Protein sequence: CASGLGASQKETQYF.

V gene TRBV4-1 combines with J gene TRBJ2-7; 7 bases are a match to TRBD2. The CDR3 extends over 17 amino acids. Unmatched junction bases numbered 12, after V lost 2 bases and J lost 2 bases. The germline gives CDR1 MGHRA, CDR2 YSYEKL. The CDR3 nucleotides read TGCGCCAGCAGCCAAACGCGGGAGACTAGCTTCGCCTACGAGCAGTACTTC. Translating gives CASSQTRETSFAYEQYF.

V and J are TRBV11-2 and TRBJ2-3; 10 positions agree with TRBD2. This CDR3 is built from 14 residues. Germline assignment: CDR1 SGHAT and CDR2 FQNNGV. V was pared by 1 base and J by 8 bases, with 3 bases of the junction left unmatched. This CDR3 reads CASSLGLAGVTQYF. The CDR3 DNA reads TGTGCCAGCAGCTTAGGCCTAGCGGGAGTTACGCAGTATTTT.

This chain joins TRBV5-8 and TRBJ2-1; no reliable D call. CDR3 length equals 12 residues. The ends were cut back, 0 bases at V and 2 bases at J, with 0 bases in the middle. Germline V CDR1 and CDR2: SGHTS, YDEGEE. The CDR3 sequence: CASSLAYNEQFF. The CDR3 DNA follows: TGTGCCAGCAGCTTGGCCTACAATGAGCAGTTCTTC. The variable domain in full, completed from reference TRBV5-8 and TRBJ2-1, reads EAGVTQSPTHLIKTRGQQATLRCSPISGHTSVYWYQQALGLGLQFLLWYDEGEERNRGNFPPRFSGRQFPNYSSELNVNALELEDSALYLCASSLAYNEQFFGPGTRLTVL.

The chain joins TRBV4-1 to TRBJ1-1; unclear D gene. The CDR3 spans 14 residues. Germline V gene lookup returns CDR1 MGHRA and CDR2 YSYEKL. The V and J ends lost 0 bases and 1 base respectively, with 6 bases between them. CDR3 nucleotides: TGCGCCAGCAGCCAAGACAGAACGAACACTGAAGCTTTCTTT. It codes for CASSQDRTNTEAFF.

The gene calls are TRBV28 and TRBJ1-2; possible D gene TRBD1, 6 bases. The germline V and J ends were trimmed by 7 bases and 3 bases, with 12 bases remaining between them. Germline V lookup: CDR1 MDHEN, CDR2 SYDVKM. CDR3 length: 13 residues. CDR3 residues: CASTSGGHYGYTF. The CDR3 coding sequence is TGTGCCAGCACCTCGGGGGGGCACTATGGCTACACCTTC.

The chain is built from TRBV18 and TRBJ2-7; 7 bases align to TRBD2. After removal of 1 base from V and 2 bases from J, the junction contained 5 bases not matched to a gene. Germline CDR1 is KGHSH and CDR2 is LQKENI. The length of the CDR3 is 15 residues. CDR3 DNA sequence: TGTGCCAGCTCACCACGTTCGGCGGGAGCCTACGAGCAGTACTTC. Translated, it gives CASSPRSAGAYEQYF.

The chain is built from TRBV5-1 and TRBJ2-1; 11 positions agree with TRBD2. The V gene end was trimmed by 3 bases and the J gene end by 7 bases; junction bases not matched to a gene: 12. The CDR3 has 17 residues. The germline CDR1 and CDR2 sequences are SGHRS and YFSETQ. The CDR3 DNA reads as TGCGCCAGCAGCTCCACCGTAGCGGGAGGGCCGTGGAATGAGCAGTTCTTC. Its translation: CASSSTVAGGPWNEQFF.

This clone was observed a single time. The chain has TRBV6-4 and TRBJ1-4, with 10 bases lining up with TRBD1. The CDR3 extends over 17 amino acids. V trimming: 2 bases; J trimming: 8 bases; junction bases outside the gene matches: 11. Germline assignment: CDR1 MRHNA and CDR2 SNTAGT. CDR3 residues: CASSDVGDRGRGEKLFF. CDR3 nucleotide sequence: TGTGCCAGCAGTGACGTTGGGGACAGGGGAAGGGGGGAAAAACTGTTTTTT.

This clone was seen only a few times. V is TRBV4-1 and J is TRBJ1-1; D not resolved. The CDR3 runs 13 residues. Germline CDR1 reads MGHRA; CDR2 reads YSYEKL. V lost 2 bases to trimming and J lost 11 bases, with 15 bases between them. The CDR3 region has the DNA TGCGCCAGCAGCCAAAGACTAGCGTTGTTGGCTTTCTTT. This translates into CASSQRLALLAFF.

In its sample, this clone was seen once. The CDR3 loop reads CASSESTNNEQFF. Written as DNA, the CDR3 is TGTGCCAGCAGTGAGTCCACTAACAATGAGCAGTTCTTC. V and J are TRBV6-4 and TRBJ2-1; D is undetermined. CDR1 is MRHNA and CDR2 is SNTAGT in the germline V gene. The germline V and J ends were trimmed by 3 bases and 5 bases, with 8 bases remaining between them. The CDR3 spans 13 residues.

This clone is a singleton in its sample. The chain employs TRBV7-9 and TRBJ1-3; maybe TRBD1 (5 bases). CDR1 is SEHNR and CDR2 is FQNEAQ in the germline V gene (reference sequence). The CDR3 extends over 16 amino acids. V was pared by 5 bases and J by 2 bases, with 16 bases between. CDR3 in DNA: TGTGCCAGCAGCCGTGGAGGGGTTAGTACTGGAAACACCATATATTTT. Amino acid sequence: CASSRGGVSTGNTIYF.

This chain joins TRBV30 and TRBJ1-6; 9 nucleotides agree with TRBD1. With V trimmed by 4 bases and J by 7 bases, 8 bases remained unmatched. From germline, CDR1 is GTSNPN and CDR2 SVGIG (reference sequence). The CDR3 totals 15 residues. The CDR3 protein is CAWTSGGTGNSPLHF. CDR3 nucleotides: TGTGCCTGGACCTCCGGTGGGACAGGGAATTCACCCCTCCACTTT.

The V and J genes are TRBV2 and TRBJ2-5; TRBD1 aligns across 9 bases. V lost 6 bases and J lost 5; bases outside the gene matches: 7. The CDR3 is 14 residues long. The germline gives CDR1 SNHLY, CDR2 FYNNEI. The DNA of the CDR3 is TGTGCCAGCAGCGTGGGACAGGGTAGGGAGACCCAGTACTTC. It yields the protein CASSVGQGRETQYF.

The chain combines TRBV5-1 with TRBJ1-5; D possibly corresponds to TRBD1 (6 bases). Germline CDR1 SGHRS, CDR2 YFSETQ. Trimming stripped 2 bases from V and 4 bases from J, with 7 bases between. CDR3 length: 13 residues. CDR3 sequence (DNA): TGCGCCAGCAGCTTACAGGGAAATCAGCCCCAGCATTTT. Translating it yields CASSLQGNQPQHF. Combining the CDR3 with reference TRBV5-1 and TRBJ1-5 gives the whole variable domain KAGVTQTPRYLIKTRGQQVTLSCSPISGHRSVSWYQQTPGQGLQFLFEYFSETQRNKGNFPGRFSGRQFSNSRSEMNVSTLELGDSALYLCASSLQGNQPQHFGDGTRLSIL.

This rearrangement joins TRBV7-9 to TRBJ1-4; D is ambiguous. V was pared by 0 bases and J by 6 bases, with 14 bases between. This CDR3 contains 16 residues. The germline V gene encodes CDR1 SEHNR and CDR2 FQNEAQ (reference sequence). The CDR3 nucleotides are TGTGCCAGCAGCTTAGCGGTGATCGTTAGTGATGAAAAACTGTTTTTT. It specifies CASSLAVIVSDEKLFF.

V usage is TRBV5-4 and J usage is TRBJ2-2; TRBD2 aligns across 8 bases. The CDR3 has 16 amino acids. V was pared by 2 bases and J by 2 bases, with 5 bases of the junction left unmatched. Germline values: CDR1 SGHNT, CDR2 YYREEE (reference sequence). The CDR3 DNA reads TGTGCCAGCAGCTTAGGGCTAGCGGGTAACACCGGGGAGCTGTTTTTT. Its protein product is CASSLGLAGNTGELFF.

The gene calls are TRBV2 and TRBJ2-1; TRBD2 matches 9 bases. Trimming at V came to 2 bases and at J to 9 bases, leaving 5 bases not matched to a gene. In germline, CDR1 is SNHLY, CDR2 FYNNEI. The CDR3 extends over 14 amino acids. CDR3 DNA: TGTGCCAGCAGTGAATTGCGGGAGGGCCGTGAGCAGTTCTTC. Amino acids: CASSELREGREQFF.